These 25 T cell receptor beta chains were sequenced from one sample in a study of T cells in Graves' hyperthyroidism and ophthalmopathy. RNA transcripts served as the template for amplifying TCR beta CDR3 regions. Initially, a first-round RT-PCR of the TCR CDR3 employed the HTBI primer set. TCRdb passed the multiplex PCR reads through MiXCR, listing each CDR3 protein once. The sample records roughly 400,000 distinct CDR3 sequences, more than 13% being singletons. The sample comprised blood. These TCRs come from a man aged 45-65 years with Graves' ophthalmopathy.

At least ten counts were recorded for this clonotype. The chain is built from TRBV5-1 and TRBJ2-1; TRBD2 agrees at 12 bases. The J segment lost 9 bases and the V segment lost 4 bases, leaving 14 bases of the junction unmatched. Germline CDR1 is SGHRS and CDR2 is YFSETQ. The CDR3 covers 17 residues. CDR3 in amino acids: CASSPANPLAGGGEQFF. The CDR3 DNA reads as TGCGCCAGCAGCCCGGCAAACCCACTAGCGGGAGGCGGTGAGCAGTTCTTC.

This clonotype has a count of ten or more. The V gene is TRBV12-3 or TRBV12-4, the J gene TRBJ2-1, with D maybe TRBD2 (6 bases). This CDR3 is 15 amino acids long. With 3 bases removed from V and 4 bases from J, the gap between germline ends came to 13 bases. CDR3 loop: CASSFRDSWYNEQFF. DNA for the CDR3: TGTGCCAGCAGTTTCCGGGACTCTTGGTACAATGAGCAGTTCTTC.

The sample holds many counts of this clonotype. The CDR3 spells CASSSGTGAYNEQFF. The CDR3 DNA is TGTGCCAGCAGCTCCGGGACAGGGGCCTACAATGAGCAGTTCTTC. This chain uses TRBV5-6 with TRBJ2-1; TRBD1 aligns across 10 bases. J was trimmed by 2 bases and V by 3 bases; bases with no gene match: 2. Looked up from germline, CDR1 is SGHDT and CDR2 is YYEEEE. The CDR3 runs to 15 residues. The full variable domain, in which reference TRBV5-6 and TRBJ2-1 provide the parts outside the CDR3, is DAGVTQSPTHLIKTRGQQVTLRCSPKSGHDTVSWYQQALGQGPQFIFQYYEEEERQRGNFPDRFSGHQFPNYSSELNVNALLLGDSALYLCASSSGTGAYNEQFFGPGTRLTVL.

This clonotype has at least ten counts. This chain uses TRBV5-1 with TRBJ2-3, with D unresolved. V lost 1 base and J lost 7, with 16 bases in between. Per germline, CDR1 SGHRS and CDR2 YFSETQ. CDR3 size: 15 residues. As DNA, the CDR3 is TGCGCCAGCAGCTTGTCGTCCCTGCCGGAATATACGCAGTATTTT. The encoded protein is CASSLSSLPEYTQYF. The variable domain in full, completed from reference TRBV5-1 and TRBJ2-3, reads KAGVTQTPRYLIKTRGQQVTLSCSPISGHRSVSWYQQTPGQGLQFLFEYFSETQRNKGNFPGRFSGRQFSNSRSEMNVSTLELGDSALYLCASSLSSLPEYTQYFGPGTRLTVL.

The chain recombines TRBV6-1 with TRBJ2-2, with 7 positions matching TRBD1. Trimming at V came to 6 bases and at J to 0 bases, leaving 7 bases not matched to a gene. The CDR3 has 16 residues. Per the germline V gene, CDR1 is MNHNS and CDR2 is SASEGT. The CDR3, as DNA: TGTGCCAGCAGAATCACCGGGACAGCGAACACCGGGGAGCTGTTTTTT. This codes for CASRITGTANTGELFF.

Turning to this clonotype: One end of the junction is discordant with germline, which a read error may explain. V gene TRBV20-1 combines with J gene TRBJ2-1; D may correspond to TRBD1 or TRBD2 (6 bases each). Germline values: CDR1 DFQATT, CDR2 SNEGSKA (reference sequence). The CDR3 is 15 amino acids. Written as DNA, the CDR3 is TGCAGTGCTAGAGATCCCGGAGAGGGGGGCGATGAGCGGTTCTTC. Translation: CSARDPGEGGDERFF.

This clonotype has a count of ten or more. This sequence joins TRBV12-3 or TRBV12-4 and TRBJ2-7, with 10 bases matching TRBD2. Trimming took 5 bases from V and 2 from J; bases not matched to a gene: 6. The CDR3 length is 15 residues. DNA for the CDR3: TGTGCCAGCAGTCCGACTAGCGGGTCGCCCTACGAGCAGTACTTC. This sequence encodes CASSPTSGSPYEQYF.

This clonotype was picked up many times. This chain uses TRBV5-4 with TRBJ2-1; TRBD1 agrees at 8 bases. Germline V gene sequence: CDR1 SGHNT, CDR2 YYREEE (reference sequence). This CDR3 has 15 residues. With V trimmed by 0 bases and J by 5 bases, 4 bases remained unmatched. CDR3 loop: CASSLATGVNNEQFF. CDR3 in DNA: TGTGCCAGCAGCTTGGCGACAGGGGTTAACAATGAGCAGTTCTTC.

This clonotype was found many times. The chain combines TRBV3-1 with TRBJ2-2; tentative D call: TRBD1 (6 bases). The CDR3 has 16 residues. V was trimmed by 4 bases and J by 6 bases, leaving 18 bases between them. The germline gives CDR1 LGHDT, CDR2 YNNKEL (reference sequence). The CDR3 spells CASSPAGAELPGELFF. For the CDR3, the DNA is TGTGCCAGCAGCCCTGCAGGGGCTGAACTTCCCGGGGAGCTGTTTTTT.

The V and J genes are TRBV11-3 and TRBJ2-1; 9 nucleotides agree with TRBD2. CDR3 length: 17 amino acids. Germline CDR1 reads SGHNT; CDR2 reads YENEEA. Germline trimming cut 2 bases from V and 2 bases from J; bases unmatched to any gene: 7. As DNA, the CDR3 is TGTGCCAGCAGCTTAAACCACCTAGCGGGACCCTACAATGAGCAGTTCTTC. Translation gives CASSLNHLAGPYNEQFF.

A single count supports this clonotype. This sequence may be a read error, since a much larger clone differs from it by one base. The chain uses TRBV28 and TRBJ1-4; a weak D match, TRBD1 (5 bases). CDR3 length equals 16 residues. V was clipped by 6 bases and J by 2 bases, with 16 bases between them. Looked up from germline, CDR1 is MDHEN and CDR2 is SYDVKM. CDR3 amino acids: CASSRFDGATNEKLFF. CDR3 DNA: TGTGCCAGCAGCCGTTTTGATGGGGCCACTAATGAAAAACTGTTTTTT.

This clonotype has only a few counts. At one boundary the junction diverges from the germline segment, which might be a read error. This chain uses TRBV7-3 with TRBJ2-5; D might be TRBD2 (6 bases). Germline lookup yields CDR1 SGHTA and CDR2 FQGTGA. This CDR3 has 15 amino acids. This CDR3 is CASSPRGTLQETQYF. CDR3 DNA sequence: TGCGCCAGCAGCCCACGGGGGACTCTGCAAGAGACCCAGTACTTC. The whole variable domain, filled in from reference TRBV7-3 and TRBJ2-5, reads GAGVSQTPSNKVTEKGKYVELRCDPISGHTALYWYRQSLGQGPEFLIYFQGTGAADDSGLPNDRFFAVRPEGSVSTLKIQRTERGDSAVYLCASSPRGTLQETQYFGPGTRLLVL.

This clonotype was seen many times. The chain is built from TRBV11-2 and TRBJ1-4, with 7 positions matching TRBD1. Germline trimming cut 6 bases from V and 0 bases from J; bases unmatched to any gene: 4. The germline V gene encodes CDR1 SGHAT and CDR2 FQNNGV. The CDR3 sequence is 15 residues long. The CDR3 here is CASSRQGATNEKLFF. In DNA, the CDR3 is TGTGCCAGCAGTCGACAGGGAGCAACTAATGAAAAACTGTTTTTT.

This clonotype was recorded at least ten times. A read error may account for a junction end that differs from germline. The CDR3 bases are TGTGCTAGCAGCTTAGACAGGGGGCCAGGTTACGAGCAGTACTTC. Its translation: CASSLDRGPGYEQYF. The chain combines TRBV7-7 with TRBJ2-7; 10 nucleotides line up with TRBD1. From germline, CDR1 is SSHAT and CDR2 FNYEAQ (reference sequence). The CDR3 has 15 amino acids.

V usage is TRBV27 and J usage is TRBJ1-5; 8 nucleotides agree with TRBD1. Germline CDR1 and CDR2: MNHEY and SMNVEV (reference sequence). The CDR3 runs to 15 residues. Losses at the gene ends were 7 bases for V and 7 bases for J; bases not matched to a gene: 12. CDR3 loop: CASKERADRDQPQHF. As DNA, the CDR3 is TGTGCCAGCAAAGAAAGGGCGGACAGGGACCAGCCCCAGCATTTT.

The chain uses TRBV20-1 and TRBJ2-2, with 11 nucleotides matching TRBD2. This CDR3 spans 15 amino acids. Per germline, CDR1 DFQATT and CDR2 SNEGSKA (reference sequence). J was trimmed by 6 bases and V by 5 bases; bases with no gene match: 8. CDR3: CSAESSGRAAGELFF. CDR3 DNA sequence: TGCAGTGCTGAAAGTAGCGGGAGGGCCGCCGGGGAGCTGTTTTTT.

This clonotype was seen many times. V and J are TRBV5-1 and TRBJ2-2, with TRBD2 identical over 8 bases. The CDR3 covers 15 residues. CDR1 SGHRS and CDR2 YFSETQ come from the germline V gene. After removal of 0 bases from V and 5 bases from J, the junction contained 3 bases not matched to a gene. The CDR3 DNA follows: TGCGCCAGCAGCTTGGAGGTAGCGGGGACCGGGGAGCTGTTTTTT. This codes for CASSLEVAGTGELFF.

This clonotype has a count of ten or more. This chain joins TRBV3-1 and TRBJ2-1, with 7 positions matching TRBD2. From germline, CDR1 is LGHDT and CDR2 YNNKEL (reference sequence). Trimming cost V 7 bases and J 7 bases; bases outside gene matches: 13. The CDR3 has 15 amino acids. CDR3 in amino acids: CASKAGAIGTNEQFF. CDR3 bases: TGTGCCAGCAAGGCGGGAGCCATTGGTACGAATGAGCAGTTCTTC.

This clonotype has ten or more counts. The V and J genes are TRBV2 and TRBJ2-3, with D perhaps TRBD2 (6 bases). Germline assignment: CDR1 SNHLY and CDR2 FYNNEI. The V end was cut by 3 bases, the J end by 6 bases, with 10 bases between. The CDR3 consists of 13 residues. The CDR3 here is CASSDTGVDTQYF. DNA of the CDR3: TGTGCCAGCAGTGATACGGGAGTGGATACGCAGTATTTT.

This clonotype was seen repeatedly, ten times or more. The chain is built from TRBV7-8 and TRBJ2-1, with 9 bases that match TRBD1. CDR3 length equals 17 residues. Trimming removed 6 bases from V and 0 bases from J; junction bases left unmatched: 9. The germline gives CDR1 SGHVS, CDR2 FQNEAQ. The CDR3 coding sequence is TGTGCCAGCAGTTCCGGGGGGACAGGGAGCTCCTACAATGAGCAGTTCTTC. It translates to CASSSGGTGSSYNEQFF. Based on the CDR3 plus reference TRBV7-8 and TRBJ2-1, the full variable domain is GAGVSQSPRYKVAKRGQDVALRCDPISGHVSLFWYQQALGQGPEFLTYFQNEAQLDKSGLPSDRFFAERPEGSVSTLKIQRTQQEDSAVYLCASSSGGTGSSYNEQFFGPGTRLTVL.

This clonotype was recorded a few times. V is TRBV4-1 and J is TRBJ2-3, with D possibly called TRBD1 or TRBD2 (6 bases each). Germline CDR1 reads MGHRA; CDR2 reads YSYEKL. V lost 1 base to trimming and J lost 10 bases, with 12 bases between them. This CDR3 contains 13 residues. Here the CDR3 DNA reads TGCGCCAGCAGCCAAGGACAGGAGCGGGCGCAGTATTTT. This translates into CASSQGQERAQYF.

The CDR3 sequence is CSVPTSGETQYF. CDR3 sequence (DNA): TGCAGCGTACCGACTAGCGGAGAGACCCAGTACTTC. The chain recombines TRBV29-1 with TRBJ2-5, with 9 bases aligning to TRBD2. Germline CDR1 SQVTM, CDR2 ANQGSEA. V lost 6 bases to trimming and J lost 4 bases; unmatched junction nucleotides: 3. The CDR3 runs 12 residues.

This clonotype was counted at least ten times. This rearrangement joins TRBV3-1 to TRBJ2-7; D uncertain. Germline CDR1 LGHDT, CDR2 YNNKEL (reference sequence). Trimming shortened V by 3 bases and J by 0 bases, and 15 bases separated the two germline ends. The CDR3 has 16 residues. The DNA of the CDR3 is TGTGCCAGCAGCCAGTACGGCATGGGGAACTCCTACGAGCAGTACTTC. Amino acids: CASSQYGMGNSYEQYF.

The rearrangement joins TRBV12-5 to TRBJ2-3, with D perhaps TRBD1 (5 bases). The V gene's germline CDR1 is LGHNT and CDR2 FRNRAP. This CDR3 spans 14 amino acids. Deletions cut 1 base from V and 2 bases from J, with 7 bases between. CDR3 DNA: TGTGCTAGTGGTTTGGGGACATCCACAGATACGCAGTATTTT. Its translation: CASGLGTSTDTQYF.

This chain links TRBV25-1 with TRBJ2-3; perhaps TRBD2 as D (6 bases). The CDR3 extends over 14 amino acids. With 2 bases removed from V and 4 bases from J, the gap between germline ends came to 10 bases. Germline assignment: CDR1 MGHDK and CDR2 SYGVNS. The CDR3 protein is CASSERERADTQYF. The CDR3 region has the DNA TGTGCCAGCAGTGAACGGGAGCGGGCAGATACGCAGTATTTT.